Listed below are T cell receptor beta chains from one sample, sequenced in a study of T cell clones after liver transplantation. Assay used: immunoSEQ multiplex PCR; TCRdb lists only in-frame clones, some missing. There are tens of thousands of clones in the sample; approximately 63% occur only once, and 2.5% to 3% lies in the top ten. The source was CD4+ T cells from blood, collected at the approximately 15-month timepoint. Every receptor here comes from a human patient who received a liver transplant. The T cells may partly be graft donor cells. The CDR3 runs from the conserved cysteine through the conserved F or W. Fields, in order: CDR3 DNA, CDR3 protein, clone size, V gene, J gene, D gene. The D gene is left open where the match is weak. Size values are once, few and many counts, or a class for expanded clones, and some rows have none.

cdr3_nt: TGCGCCAGCAGCTCAGGCCCCGGCGGAGTAGAAGCTTTCTTT
cdr3_aa: CASSSGPGGVEAFF
clone_size: .
v_call: TRBV5-1
j_call: TRBJ1-1
d_call: .

cdr3_nt: TGTGCCTGGAGTTCATGGGGGAACATGAACACTGAAGCTTTCTTT
cdr3_aa: CAWSSWGNMNTEAFF
clone_size: .
v_call: TRBV30
j_call: TRBJ1-1
d_call: .

cdr3_nt: TGTGCCAGTATGAGGGGGGGAAGGCAGCCCCAGCATTTT
cdr3_aa: CASMRGGRQPQHF
clone_size: once
v_call: TRBV19
j_call: TRBJ1-5
d_call: .

cdr3_nt: TGTGCCAGCTCTCGCCAGGATGAAGCTTTCTTT
cdr3_aa: CASSRQDEAFF
clone_size: .
v_call: TRBV18
j_call: TRBJ1-1
d_call: .

cdr3_nt: TGTGCCAGCAGCTTCTTAGGAGATACGCAGTATTTT
cdr3_aa: CASSFLGDTQYF
clone_size: .
v_call: TRBV7-2
j_call: TRBJ2-3
d_call: .

cdr3_nt: TGTGCCAGCAGCCGAGGTTCCGGGACAGTGAACACCGGGGAGCTGTTTTTT
cdr3_aa: CASSRGSGTVNTGELFF
clone_size: .
v_call: TRBV11-2
j_call: TRBJ2-2
d_call: TRBD1

cdr3_nt: TGTGCCAGCAGCCCAACCTCTAGCGGGGGAGGGCAAGAGACCCAGTACTTC
cdr3_aa: CASSPTSSGGGQETQYF
clone_size: few
v_call: TRBV5-4
j_call: TRBJ2-5
d_call: TRBD2

cdr3_nt: TGCGCCAGCAGCCCCGGGACAGGGGGCTTTGCTTTCTTT
cdr3_aa: CASSPGTGGFAFF
clone_size: .
v_call: TRBV5-1
j_call: TRBJ1-1
d_call: TRBD1

cdr3_nt: TGCGCCAGCAGCCCCGGACAGGGAGGTTGGGAGCAGTACTTC
cdr3_aa: CASSPGQGGWEQYF
clone_size: .
v_call: TRBV5-1
j_call: TRBJ2-7
d_call: TRBD1

cdr3_nt: TGTGCCAGCACCGTGAGCTCTGGGGCCAACGTCCTGACTTTC
cdr3_aa: CASTVSSGANVLTF
clone_size: .
v_call: TRBV27
j_call: TRBJ2-6
d_call: .

cdr3_nt: TGTGCCAGCAGCGCACGGGGGTTTGGTGAAAAACTGTTTTTT
cdr3_aa: CASSARGFGEKLFF
clone_size: .
v_call: TRBV7-2
j_call: TRBJ1-4
d_call: .

cdr3_nt: TGTGCCAGCAGTTCTGGGCAGAACACCGGGGAGCTGTTTTTT
cdr3_aa: CASSSGQNTGELFF
clone_size: .
v_call: TRBV28
j_call: TRBJ2-2
d_call: .

cdr3_nt: TGTGCCAGCAGTTTACGGAAGGAGAGTCCCGGGGAGCTGTTTTTT
cdr3_aa: CASSLRKESPGELFF
clone_size: .
v_call: TRBV27
j_call: TRBJ2-2
d_call: .

cdr3_nt: TGTGCCAGCAGCTCGACTGCAGATACGCAGTATTTT
cdr3_aa: CASSSTADTQYF
clone_size: .
v_call: TRBV7-2
j_call: TRBJ2-3
d_call: .

cdr3_nt: TGTGCCAGCAGCTCCCTTGCAGGGCTCTACAATGAGCAGTTCTTC
cdr3_aa: CASSSLAGLYNEQFF
clone_size: .
v_call: TRBV11-2
j_call: TRBJ2-1
d_call: .

cdr3_nt: TGTGCCAGCAGCCGGGGGGAGAGCGGTGGAGAAAAACTGTTTTTT
cdr3_aa: CASSRGESGGEKLFF
clone_size: .
v_call: TRBV7-9
j_call: TRBJ1-4
d_call: .

cdr3_nt: TGTGCCAGCAGCTTACTATGGGGGACCATATATTTT
cdr3_aa: CASSLLWGTIYF
clone_size: once
v_call: TRBV11-3
j_call: TRBJ1-3
d_call: .

cdr3_nt: TGTGCCAGTAGTAGGAGGACAGGAAAAATGAACACTGAAGCTTTCTTT
cdr3_aa: CASSRRTGKMNTEAFF
clone_size: .
v_call: TRBV19
j_call: TRBJ1-1
d_call: TRBD1

cdr3_nt: TGTGCCAGCAGCGACCGACAGGGGGCTAGCACAGATACGCAGTATTTT
cdr3_aa: CASSDRQGASTDTQYF
clone_size: .
v_call: TRBV7-2
j_call: TRBJ2-3
d_call: TRBD1

cdr3_nt: TGTGCCAGTAGTTCCGGACAGGGGGATAACTATGGCTACACCTTC
cdr3_aa: CASSSGQGDNYGYTF
clone_size: .
v_call: TRBV19
j_call: TRBJ1-2
d_call: TRBD1

cdr3_nt: TGTGCCAGCCTGGACCATGCGACAGATAGCAATCAGCCCCAGCATTTT
cdr3_aa: CASLDHATDSNQPQHF
clone_size: .
v_call: TRBV19
j_call: TRBJ1-5
d_call: .

cdr3_nt: TGTGCCAGCAGTGCCGGGACAGGGGGGAATTCACCCCTCCACTTT
cdr3_aa: CASSAGTGGNSPLHF
clone_size: .
v_call: TRBV2
j_call: TRBJ1-6
d_call: TRBD1

cdr3_nt: TGTGCCAGCGAAAGCGGGGGGGCCGTCGTATATGAGCAGTTCTTC
cdr3_aa: CASESGGAVVYEQFF
clone_size: .
v_call: TRBV5-6
j_call: TRBJ2-1
d_call: TRBD2

cdr3_nt: TGTGCCAGCAGTTTATCCGGGACAGGGCAGTATCAGCCCCAGCATTTT
cdr3_aa: CASSLSGTGQYQPQHF
clone_size: .
v_call: TRBV27
j_call: TRBJ1-5
d_call: TRBD1

cdr3_nt: TGTGCCAGCAGCGGAACAGGGGGCGGAGAGACACCCCTCCACTTT
cdr3_aa: CASSGTGGGETPLHF
clone_size: .
v_call: TRBV9
j_call: TRBJ1-6
d_call: TRBD1

cdr3_nt: TGTGCCAGCAGCTTAGTATCACCCTCCTCAGGGGGTGGGACCGGGGAGCTGTTTTTT
cdr3_aa: CASSLVSPSSGGGTGELFF
clone_size: .
v_call: TRBV7-2
j_call: TRBJ2-2
d_call: TRBD1

cdr3_nt: TGTGCCAGCAGCTTAGCACCGGGAACCGATGAAAAACTGTTTTTT
cdr3_aa: CASSLAPGTDEKLFF
clone_size: few
v_call: TRBV7-2
j_call: TRBJ1-4
d_call: .

cdr3_nt: TGTGCCAGCAGCCCCGACTTGGGCTCCGGGAATGAAAAACTGTTTTTT
cdr3_aa: CASSPDLGSGNEKLFF
clone_size: few
v_call: TRBV2
j_call: TRBJ1-4
d_call: .

cdr3_nt: TGTGCCAGTAGTGGAACCCCTATCCATACAGATACGCAGTATTTT
cdr3_aa: CASSGTPIHTDTQYF
clone_size: .
v_call: TRBV19
j_call: TRBJ2-3
d_call: .

cdr3_nt: TGTGCCAGCAGTTACACATTAACAGTTAACAATGAGCAGTTCTTC
cdr3_aa: CASSYTLTVNNEQFF
clone_size: .
v_call: TRBV6-5
j_call: TRBJ2-1
d_call: .

cdr3_nt: TGTGCCAGCAGCGCCGCGGAGACCCAGTACTTC
cdr3_aa: CASSAAETQYF
clone_size: .
v_call: TRBV14
j_call: TRBJ2-5
d_call: .

cdr3_nt: TGTGCCACCAGCAGAGGGTTAGATGGCAATCAGCCCCAGCATTTT
cdr3_aa: CATSRGLDGNQPQHF
clone_size: .
v_call: TRBV15
j_call: TRBJ1-5
d_call: .

cdr3_nt: TGTGCCAGCAGCTCAACGTTACAGGGCTATGGCTACACCTTC
cdr3_aa: CASSSTLQGYGYTF
clone_size: few
v_call: TRBV11-2
j_call: TRBJ1-2
d_call: .

cdr3_nt: TGTGCCAGCAGTGGTAGCGGGGGACAAGAGACCCAGTACTTC
cdr3_aa: CASSGSGGQETQYF
clone_size: few
v_call: TRBV2
j_call: TRBJ2-5
d_call: TRBD2

cdr3_nt: TGTGCCAGCAGCTCCATGACTCCCAACGATGAGCAGTTCTTC
cdr3_aa: CASSSMTPNDEQFF
clone_size: .
v_call: TRBV7-6
j_call: TRBJ2-1
d_call: .

cdr3_nt: TGTGCCAGCAGCACAGGGAAGGGTGTTGCGGTCTTC
cdr3_aa: CASSTGKGVAVF
clone_size: .
v_call: TRBV13
j_call: TRBJ2-1
d_call: .

cdr3_nt: TGTGCCAGCAGTGCGAGGGACGGAAATAGCAATCAGCCCCAGCATTTT
cdr3_aa: CASSARDGNSNQPQHF
clone_size: .
v_call: TRBV6-1
j_call: TRBJ1-5
d_call: .

cdr3_nt: TGCGCCAGCAGCGAGCAGAATGAGCAGTTCTTC
cdr3_aa: CASSEQNEQFF
clone_size: .
v_call: TRBV5-1
j_call: TRBJ2-1
d_call: .

cdr3_nt: TGTGCCAGCAGCTTGGCAGGCCAGGGGGCATACAATGAGCAGTTCTTC
cdr3_aa: CASSLAGQGAYNEQFF
clone_size: once
v_call: TRBV5-6
j_call: TRBJ2-1
d_call: TRBD1

cdr3_nt: TGTGCCAGCAGCTTGGGGTTCAGCTCCTACGAGCAGTACTTC
cdr3_aa: CASSLGFSSYEQYF
clone_size: .
v_call: TRBV7-2
j_call: TRBJ2-7
d_call: .

cdr3_nt: TGTGCCAGCAGCTTCAAGGGGGGCGTGAATGAGCAGTTCTTC
cdr3_aa: CASSFKGGVNEQFF
clone_size: .
v_call: TRBV5-4
j_call: TRBJ2-1
d_call: .

cdr3_nt: TGTGCCAGCAACCTACAGGGGGCAGGGGGCAATCAGCCCCAGCATTTT
cdr3_aa: CASNLQGAGGNQPQHF
clone_size: few
v_call: TRBV6-8
j_call: TRBJ1-5
d_call: TRBD1